This TCR beta chain was sequenced in a study of cytomegalovirus exposure and HLA in healthy donors. V lost 4 bases and J 1 base, leaving 7 bases between the germline ends. Germline values: CDR1 MGHRA, CDR2 YSYEKL. There are 13 residues in the CDR3. The primer mix had 60 Vbeta and 13 Jbeta primers. The assay was immunoSEQ multiplex PCR, and TCRdb's table has in-frame clones only and misses some. There are fewer than 80,000 clones in the sample; roughly 74% occur only once, and over 8.5% lies in the top ten. General observations from the study: Later work associated fewer than 20,000 TCR beta sequences with HLA alleles at 0.05 false discovery rate. HLA-A and HLA-B allele assignments for most subjects were reportedly predicted accurately using TCR beta sequences. A missense variant in DCLRE1C was later tied to TCR beta V- and J-gene trimming. Relative to the approximately 670-donor mean, N-insertions were reportedly fewer in an Asian-associated ancestry cluster in a later analysis.

There are a few counts of this clone. The antigen is not known. Sequencing was performed on PBMCs. This chain connects TRBV4-1 to TRBJ1-1; no reliable D call. The origin of this receptor is a woman aged 60-75 years in good health and CMV-seropositive. In DNA form, the CDR3 reads TGCGCCAGCAGCCTGACAAGGAACACTGAAGCTTTCTTT. Its translation is CASSLTRNTEAFF.